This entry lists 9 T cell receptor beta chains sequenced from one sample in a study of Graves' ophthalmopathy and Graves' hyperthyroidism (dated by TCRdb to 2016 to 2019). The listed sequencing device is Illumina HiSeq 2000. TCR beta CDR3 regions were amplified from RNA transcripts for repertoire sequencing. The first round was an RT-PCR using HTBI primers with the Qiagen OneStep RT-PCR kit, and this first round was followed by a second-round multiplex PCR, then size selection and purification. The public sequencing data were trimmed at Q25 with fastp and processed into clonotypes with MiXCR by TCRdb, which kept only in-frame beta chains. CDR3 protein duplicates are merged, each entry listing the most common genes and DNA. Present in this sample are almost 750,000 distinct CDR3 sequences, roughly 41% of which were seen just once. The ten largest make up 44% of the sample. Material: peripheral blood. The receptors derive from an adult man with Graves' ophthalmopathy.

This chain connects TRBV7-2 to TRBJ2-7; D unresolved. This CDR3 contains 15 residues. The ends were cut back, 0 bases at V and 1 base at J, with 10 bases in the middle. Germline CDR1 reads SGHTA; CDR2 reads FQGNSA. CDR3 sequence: CASSLAGPLSYEQYF. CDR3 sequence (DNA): TGTGCCAGCAGCTTAGCCGGGCCACTTTCCTACGAGCAGTACTTC.

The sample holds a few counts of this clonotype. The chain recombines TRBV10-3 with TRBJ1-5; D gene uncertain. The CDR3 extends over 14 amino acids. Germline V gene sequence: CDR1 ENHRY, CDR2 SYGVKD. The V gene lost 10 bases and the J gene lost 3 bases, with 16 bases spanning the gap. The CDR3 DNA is TGTGCCAGCAGAAATCGGGTTATCAATCAGCCCCAGCATTTT. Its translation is CASRNRVINQPQHF.

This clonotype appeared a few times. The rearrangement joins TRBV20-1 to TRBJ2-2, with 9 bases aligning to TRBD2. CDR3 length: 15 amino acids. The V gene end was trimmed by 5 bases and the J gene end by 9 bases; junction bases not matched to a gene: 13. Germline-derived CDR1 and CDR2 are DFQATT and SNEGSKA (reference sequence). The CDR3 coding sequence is TGCAGTGCTCTTTGGCGGGGGGGCGACGAAAGGGAGCTGTTTTTT. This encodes CSALWRGGDERELFF.

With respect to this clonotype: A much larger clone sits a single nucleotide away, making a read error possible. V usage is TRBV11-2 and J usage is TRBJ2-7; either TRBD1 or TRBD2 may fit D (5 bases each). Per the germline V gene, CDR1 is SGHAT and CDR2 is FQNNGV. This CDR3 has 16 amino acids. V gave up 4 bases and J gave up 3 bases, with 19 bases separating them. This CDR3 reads CASSSKQGRGRYEQYF. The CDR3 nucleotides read TGTGCCAGCAGCTCCAAGCAGGGCCGGGGTCGCTACGAGCAGTACTTC.

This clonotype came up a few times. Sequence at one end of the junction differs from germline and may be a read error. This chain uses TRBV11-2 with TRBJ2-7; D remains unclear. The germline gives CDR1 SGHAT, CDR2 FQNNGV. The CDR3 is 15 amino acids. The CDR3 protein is CASSQEKTTLYEQYF. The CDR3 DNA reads TGCGCCAGCAGCCAAGAAAAAACAACCCTCTACGAGCAGTACTTC.

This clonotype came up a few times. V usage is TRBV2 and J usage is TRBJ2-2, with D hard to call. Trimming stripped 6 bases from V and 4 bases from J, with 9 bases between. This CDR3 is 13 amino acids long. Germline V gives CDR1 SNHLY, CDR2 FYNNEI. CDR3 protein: CASRGYFTGELFF. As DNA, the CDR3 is TGTGCCAGCAGGGGGTATTTCACCGGGGAGCTGTTTTTT.

Here the CDR3 DNA reads TGCGCCAGCAGCTTGGGCGACATCCATTCCGAGCAGTACTTC. The encoded protein is CASSLGDIHSEQYF. This chain links TRBV5-1 with TRBJ2-7, with D hard to call. Germline loops: CDR1 SGHRS, CDR2 YFSETQ. The CDR3 has 14 amino acids. V was trimmed by 0 bases and J by 6 bases, leaving 13 bases between them.

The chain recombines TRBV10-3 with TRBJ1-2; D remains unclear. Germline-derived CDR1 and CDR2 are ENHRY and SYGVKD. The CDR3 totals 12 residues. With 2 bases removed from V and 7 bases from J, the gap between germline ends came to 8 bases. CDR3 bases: TGTGCCATCAGTGAGAGAAATGGTGGCTACACCTTC. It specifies CAISERNGGYTF.

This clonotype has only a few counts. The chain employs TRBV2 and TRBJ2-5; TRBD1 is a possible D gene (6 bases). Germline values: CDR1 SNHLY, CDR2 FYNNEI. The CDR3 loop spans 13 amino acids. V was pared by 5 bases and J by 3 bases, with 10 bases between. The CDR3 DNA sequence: TGTGCCAGCAGTTACCGGACAGAAGAGACCCAGTACTTC. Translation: CASSYRTEETQYF. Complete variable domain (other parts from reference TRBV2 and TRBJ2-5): EPEVTQTPSHQVTQMGQEVILRCVPISNHLYFYWYRQILGQKVEFLVSFYNNEISEKSEIFDDQFSVERPDGSNFTLKIRSTKLEDSAMYFCASSYRTEETQYFGPGTRLLVL.